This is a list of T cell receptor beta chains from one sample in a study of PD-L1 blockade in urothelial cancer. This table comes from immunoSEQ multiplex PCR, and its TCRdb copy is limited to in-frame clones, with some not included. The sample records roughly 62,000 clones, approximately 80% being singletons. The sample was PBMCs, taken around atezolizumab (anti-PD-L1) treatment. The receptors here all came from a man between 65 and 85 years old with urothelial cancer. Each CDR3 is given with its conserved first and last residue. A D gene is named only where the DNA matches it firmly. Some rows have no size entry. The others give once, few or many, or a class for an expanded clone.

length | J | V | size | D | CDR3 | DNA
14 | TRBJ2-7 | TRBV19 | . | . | CASSRRGGAYEQYF | TGTGCCAGTAGTAGGCGGGGAGGCGCCTACGAGCAGTACTTC
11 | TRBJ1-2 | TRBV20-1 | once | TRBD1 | CSANLQGAHTF | TGCAGTGCTAACCTACAGGGGGCCCACACCTTC
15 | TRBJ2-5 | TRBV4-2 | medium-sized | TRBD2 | CASSQGTSGQETQYF | TGTGCCAGCAGCCAAGGGACTAGCGGACAAGAGACCCAGTACTTC
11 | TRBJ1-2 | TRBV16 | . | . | CASSLTGGYTF | TGTGCCAGCAGCCTCACGGGGGGCTACACCTTC
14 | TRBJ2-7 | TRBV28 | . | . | CASSLGGGQIQQYF | TGTGCCAGCAGTTTAGGGGGGGGGCAGATACAGCAGTACTTC
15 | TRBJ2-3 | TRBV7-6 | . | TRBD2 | CASSYVAGPTDTQYF | TGTGCCAGCAGCTACGTAGCGGGACCCACAGATACGCAGTATTTT
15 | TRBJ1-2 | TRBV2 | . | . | CASSAARTGPYGYTF | TGTGCCAGCAGTGCAGCCCGTACAGGGCCTTATGGCTACACCTTC
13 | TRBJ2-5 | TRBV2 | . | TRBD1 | CASSRDRGETQYF | TGTGCCAGCAGTAGGGACAGGGGGGAGACCCAGTACTTC
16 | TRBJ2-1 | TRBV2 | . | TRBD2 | CASRSPAGGRYNEQFF | TGTGCCAGCAGGTCTCCAGCGGGAGGGCGATACAATGAGCAGTTCTTC
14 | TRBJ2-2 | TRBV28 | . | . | CASSLWSNTGELFF | TGTGCCAGCAGTTTATGGTCTAACACCGGGGAGCTGTTTTTT
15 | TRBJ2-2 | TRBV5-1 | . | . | CASSLEGRATGELFF | TGCGCCAGCAGCTTGGAAGGCAGGGCCACCGGGGAGCTGTTTTTT
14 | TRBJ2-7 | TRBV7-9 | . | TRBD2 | CASSILAGAYEQYF | TGTGCCAGCAGCATCCTAGCGGGAGCCTACGAGCAGTACTTC
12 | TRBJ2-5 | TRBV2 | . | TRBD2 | CAIRTSQETQYF | TGTGCCATCAGGACTAGCCAAGAGACCCAGTACTTC
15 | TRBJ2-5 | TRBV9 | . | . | CASSPAEGAGETQYF | TGTGCCAGCAGCCCCGCTGAAGGGGCAGGGGAGACCCAGTACTTC
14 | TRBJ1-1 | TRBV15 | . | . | CATSRDVGGTEAFF | TGTGCCACCAGCAGAGATGTAGGGGGCACTGAAGCTTTCTTT
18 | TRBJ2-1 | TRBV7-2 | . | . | CASSLDPLTRIYYNEQFF | TGTGCCAGCAGCTTAGACCCCTTAACGAGGATCTACTACAATGAGCAGTTCTTC
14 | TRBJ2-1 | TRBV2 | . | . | CASSETRLVLEQFF | TGTGCCAGCAGTGAAACCCGGCTAGTACTTGAGCAGTTCTTC
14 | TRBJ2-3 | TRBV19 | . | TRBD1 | CASTTGQVTDTQYF | TGTGCCAGTACTACGGGACAGGTCACAGATACGCAGTATTTT
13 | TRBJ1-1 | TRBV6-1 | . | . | CASREQGLAEAFF | TGTGCCAGCAGAGAACAGGGTCTTGCTGAAGCTTTCTTT
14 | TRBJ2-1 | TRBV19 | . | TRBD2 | CASRSTSGEDEQFF | TGTGCCAGTAGATCGACTAGCGGGGAAGATGAGCAGTTCTTC
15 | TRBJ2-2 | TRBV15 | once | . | CATSRDPPGAGELFF | TGTGCCACCAGCAGAGATCCTCCGGGTGCCGGGGAGCTGTTTTTT
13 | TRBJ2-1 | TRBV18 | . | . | CASSANARGEQFF | TGTGCCAGCTCAGCAAACGCCAGAGGTGAGCAGTTCTTC
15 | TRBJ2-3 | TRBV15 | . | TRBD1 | CATSRGGRGPDTQYF | TGTGCCACCAGCAGAGGGGGCAGGGGGCCAGATACGCAGTATTTT
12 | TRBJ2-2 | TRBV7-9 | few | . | CASSSGTGELFF | TGTGCCAGCAGTTCAGGCACCGGGGAGCTGTTTTTT
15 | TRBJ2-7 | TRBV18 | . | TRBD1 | CASSLQGAGSYEQYF | TGTGCCAGCTCCCTCCAGGGGGCCGGCTCCTACGAGCAGTACTTC
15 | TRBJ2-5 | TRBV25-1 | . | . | CASSDRVRRQETQYF | TGTGCCAGCAGTGACAGGGTCCGGCGACAAGAGACCCAGTACTTC
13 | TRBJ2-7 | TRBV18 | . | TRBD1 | CASSLDRVYEQYF | TGTGCCAGCTCTCTGGACAGGGTTTATGAGCAGTACTTC
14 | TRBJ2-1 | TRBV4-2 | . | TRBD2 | CASSPGLVGNEQFF | TGTGCCAGCAGCCCCGGACTAGTTGGAAATGAGCAGTTCTTC
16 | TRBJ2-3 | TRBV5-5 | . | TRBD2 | CASSLVSGGSTDTQYF | TGTGCCAGCAGCTTGGTGTCGGGAGGAAGCACAGATACGCAGTATTTT
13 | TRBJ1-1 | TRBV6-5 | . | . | CASSSRAWTEAFF | TGTGCCAGCAGTTCCAGGGCATGGACTGAAGCTTTCTTT
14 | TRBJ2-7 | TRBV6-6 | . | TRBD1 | CASSTRTGDYEQYF | TGTGCCAGCAGTACCAGGACAGGGGACTACGAGCAGTACTTC
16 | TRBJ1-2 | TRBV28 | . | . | CASSFRWRGGDYGYTF | TGTGCCAGCAGTTTTCGGTGGAGGGGCGGTGACTATGGCTACACCTTC
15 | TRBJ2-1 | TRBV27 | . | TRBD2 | CASSLDSGSWNEQFF | TGTGCCAGCAGTTTAGATAGCGGGAGTTGGAATGAGCAGTTCTTC
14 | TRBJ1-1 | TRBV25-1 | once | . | CASSPRGATTEAFF | TGTGCCAGCAGCCCCCGGGGGGCTACGACTGAAGCTTTCTTT